Listed below are T cell receptor beta chains from one sample, sequenced in a study of early T cells in non-severe SARS-CoV-2 infection. Using its own MiXCR run on the 5' RACE reads, TCRdb lists one record per CDR3 protein. The top ten hold around 12% of the sample, which has approximately 45,000 distinct CDR3 sequences, roughly 6.2% seen once. Sequencing was performed on whole blood. These receptors all come from an adult who was a healthcare worker with PCR-confirmed SARS-CoV-2 infection or an uninfected control (not recorded which). Both conserved end residues are part of each CDR3. D genes are given only for firm matches. Rows give clone size only sometimes, using once, few, many, or a class for an expanded clone.

CDR3nt: TGTGCCAGCAGACTACAGGGGAGAGATGAGCAGTTCTTC; CDR3aa: CASRLQGRDEQFF; j_gene: TRBJ2-1; abundance: many; d_gene: TRBD1; v_gene: TRBV6-2/TRBV6-3; len: 13
CDR3nt: TGTGCCAGCAGCTTAGCCGGGACTAGCGGGGCCTCCACAGATACGCAGTATTTT; CDR3aa: CASSLAGTSGASTDTQYF; j_gene: TRBJ2-3; abundance: few; d_gene: TRBD2; v_gene: TRBV7-3; len: 18
CDR3nt: TGCAGTGCTGGGCCGGGACAGGGCTTTTCAGTCCACGAGCAGTACTTC; CDR3aa: CSAGPGQGFSVHEQYF; j_gene: TRBJ2-7; abundance: many; d_gene: TRBD1; v_gene: TRBV20-1; len: 16
CDR3nt: TGCAGTGCGGGACGGACAACGAACACTGAAGCTTTCTTT; CDR3aa: CSAGRTTNTEAFF; j_gene: TRBJ1-1; abundance: few; d_gene: NA; v_gene: TRBV20-1; len: 13
CDR3nt: TGTGCCAGCAGCTCCGGGACAGGGGGACCGCAGTTCTTC; CDR3aa: CASSSGTGGPQFF; j_gene: TRBJ2-1; abundance: medium-sized; d_gene: TRBD1; v_gene: TRBV12-3/TRBV12-4; len: 13
CDR3nt: TGCAGTGCTAGAAATTCAGGGGGGACGAACATTCAGTACTTC; CDR3aa: CSARNSGGTNIQYF; j_gene: TRBJ2-4; abundance: many; d_gene: NA; v_gene: TRBV20-1; len: 14
CDR3nt: TGCAGTGCTAGAGATCTTGGAAACACCATATATTTT; CDR3aa: CSARDLGNTIYF; j_gene: TRBJ1-3; abundance: many; d_gene: NA; v_gene: TRBV20-1; len: 12
CDR3nt: TGTGCCAGCAGTGAGGGAACAGTAGGGGATGGCTACACCTTC; CDR3aa: CASSEGTVGDGYTF; j_gene: TRBJ1-2; abundance: few; d_gene: NA; v_gene: TRBV2; len: 14
CDR3nt: TGTGCCAGCAGTGAAGGGTCGGGGGCCAACACAGATACGCAGTATTTT; CDR3aa: CASSEGSGANTDTQYF; j_gene: TRBJ2-3; abundance: NA; d_gene: NA; v_gene: TRBV2; len: 16
CDR3nt: TGTGCCTGGAGTGGGTGGGACTACAATGAGCAGTTCTTC; CDR3aa: CAWSGWDYNEQFF; j_gene: TRBJ2-1; abundance: NA; d_gene: NA; v_gene: TRBV30; len: 13
CDR3nt: TGTGCCAGCACCCATGGATTGACAGGGCAAAATGAAAAACTGTTTTTT; CDR3aa: CASTHGLTGQNEKLFF; j_gene: TRBJ1-4; abundance: many; d_gene: TRBD1; v_gene: TRBV6-6; len: 16
CDR3nt: TGCGCCAGCAGCTCGCAGCAAGAGACCCAGTACTTC; CDR3aa: CASSSQQETQYF; j_gene: TRBJ2-5; abundance: few; d_gene: NA; v_gene: TRBV5-1; len: 12
CDR3nt: TGCAGTGCTTCCGGGAGGGGGGTAGGTGATACGCAGTATTTT; CDR3aa: CSASGRGVGDTQYF; j_gene: TRBJ2-3; abundance: few; d_gene: TRBD2; v_gene: TRBV20-1; len: 14
CDR3nt: TGTGCCAGCAGCCCCCGGCCCGCGGGGGGAGGAGAGACCCAGTACTTC; CDR3aa: CASSPRPAGGGETQYF; j_gene: TRBJ2-5; abundance: NA; d_gene: TRBD2; v_gene: TRBV7-8; len: 16
CDR3nt: TGTGCCAGCAGCCAGACTTCCTACGAGCAGTACTTC; CDR3aa: CASSQTSYEQYF; j_gene: TRBJ2-7; abundance: many; d_gene: NA; v_gene: TRBV7-2; len: 12
CDR3nt: TGTGCCAGCAGCCCCCAGGCTAGCGGGGGTTACAATGAGCAGTTCTTC; CDR3aa: CASSPQASGGYNEQFF; j_gene: TRBJ2-1; abundance: many; d_gene: TRBD2; v_gene: TRBV9; len: 16
CDR3nt: TGCAGCGTTGAAGGACAGGGCACAGATACGCAGTATTTT; CDR3aa: CSVEGQGTDTQYF; j_gene: TRBJ2-3; abundance: NA; d_gene: NA; v_gene: TRBV29-1; len: 13
CDR3nt: TGTGCCAGCAAAACACAGGCTAGCGGGGGGGCTAATGAGCAGTTCTTC; CDR3aa: CASKTQASGGANEQFF; j_gene: TRBJ2-1; abundance: few; d_gene: TRBD2; v_gene: TRBV27; len: 16
CDR3nt: TGTGCCAGCAGTTTTCAGGCAGCCGAAAGGGAACTGTTTTTT; CDR3aa: CASSFQAAERELFF; j_gene: TRBJ1-4; abundance: many; d_gene: NA; v_gene: TRBV28; len: 14
CDR3nt: TGTGCCAGCAGACCCGACACCGACCACGAGCAGTACTTC; CDR3aa: CASRPDTDHEQYF; j_gene: TRBJ2-7; abundance: few; d_gene: NA; v_gene: TRBV6-5; len: 13
CDR3nt: TGCGCCAGCGGATGGACAGAAGAGACCCAGTACTTC; CDR3aa: CASGWTEETQYF; j_gene: TRBJ2-5; abundance: few; d_gene: NA; v_gene: TRBV5-1; len: 12
CDR3nt: TGCGCCAGCAGCTTGACAGGCAGCGACAATGAGCAGTTCTTC; CDR3aa: CASSLTGSDNEQFF; j_gene: TRBJ2-1; abundance: few; d_gene: NA; v_gene: TRBV5-1; len: 14
CDR3nt: TGTGCCAGCAGCTTGTTGGAGAAAACTTACGAGCAGTACTTC; CDR3aa: CASSLLEKTYEQYF; j_gene: TRBJ2-7; abundance: NA; d_gene: NA; v_gene: TRBV7-9; len: 14
CDR3nt: TGTGCCACCAGCACCGGGACAGGGACCAGCTCCTACGAGCAGTACTTC; CDR3aa: CATSTGTGTSSYEQYF; j_gene: TRBJ2-7; abundance: many; d_gene: TRBD1; v_gene: TRBV15; len: 16
CDR3nt: TGTGCCACCAGCCGCGTCACGGGCTTAGGGGAAAAACTGTTTTTT; CDR3aa: CATSRVTGLGEKLFF; j_gene: TRBJ1-4; abundance: many; d_gene: NA; v_gene: TRBV15; len: 15
CDR3nt: TGTGCCAGCAGCCAAGCGGTAGGGGGTTTCACCGGGGAGCTGTTTTTT; CDR3aa: CASSQAVGGFTGELFF; j_gene: TRBJ2-2; abundance: few; d_gene: NA; v_gene: TRBV14; len: 16
CDR3nt: TGTGCCAGCAGCGTGGACACGAACACTGAAGCTTTCTTT; CDR3aa: CASSVDTNTEAFF; j_gene: TRBJ1-1; abundance: few; d_gene: NA; v_gene: TRBV9; len: 13
CDR3nt: TGTGCCAGCAGCTTAGATGGAGGGCACCAAGAGACCCAGTACTTC; CDR3aa: CASSLDGGHQETQYF; j_gene: TRBJ2-5; abundance: many; d_gene: NA; v_gene: TRBV11-2; len: 15
CDR3nt: TGTGCCAGCAGGCCAACCAACAGGGAAACCGGGGAGCTGTTTTTT; CDR3aa: CASRPTNRETGELFF; j_gene: TRBJ2-2; abundance: many; d_gene: NA; v_gene: TRBV7-6; len: 15
CDR3nt: TGTGCCAGCAGCACCCGGGACAGGGGGTACAATGAGCAGTTCTTC; CDR3aa: CASSTRDRGYNEQFF; j_gene: TRBJ2-1; abundance: NA; d_gene: TRBD1; v_gene: TRBV11-2; len: 15
CDR3nt: TGCGCCAGCAGCCAAGTCATAGAGTACCAAGAGACCCAGTACTTC; CDR3aa: CASSQVIEYQETQYF; j_gene: TRBJ2-5; abundance: many; d_gene: NA; v_gene: TRBV4-1; len: 15
CDR3nt: TGTGCCAGCAGTCAGACTTCTAGCAATCAGCCCCAGCATTTT; CDR3aa: CASSQTSSNQPQHF; j_gene: TRBJ1-5; abundance: few; d_gene: NA; v_gene: TRBV6-2/TRBV6-3; len: 14
CDR3nt: TGCAGCGTTGAAATTCTGGGAACCGGTGAAAAACTGTTTTTT; CDR3aa: CSVEILGTGEKLFF; j_gene: TRBJ1-4; abundance: few; d_gene: NA; v_gene: TRBV29-1; len: 14
CDR3nt: TGTGCCAGCAGACCTGGACGGCAGAAATACACAGATACGCAGTATTTT; CDR3aa: CASRPGRQKYTDTQYF; j_gene: TRBJ2-3; abundance: many; d_gene: NA; v_gene: TRBV6-5; len: 16
CDR3nt: TGTGCCAGCAGCTCCCAGGGTTTGGGGAACACCATATATTTT; CDR3aa: CASSSQGLGNTIYF; j_gene: TRBJ1-3; abundance: NA; d_gene: NA; v_gene: TRBV28; len: 14
CDR3nt: TGCAGTGCTAAGGCGGGGGCGTCCTACAATGAGCAGTTCTTC; CDR3aa: CSAKAGASYNEQFF; j_gene: TRBJ2-1; abundance: many; d_gene: NA; v_gene: TRBV20-1; len: 14
CDR3nt: TGTGCCAGCAGCTTTACAGGGGGCCGTGAAAAACTGTTTTTT; CDR3aa: CASSFTGGREKLFF; j_gene: TRBJ1-4; abundance: many; d_gene: TRBD1; v_gene: TRBV7-2; len: 14
CDR3nt: TGTGCCATCAGAGACAGGGTAGGCACCTACGAGCAGTACTTC; CDR3aa: CAIRDRVGTYEQYF; j_gene: TRBJ2-7; abundance: many; d_gene: TRBD1; v_gene: TRBV10-3; len: 14
CDR3nt: TGTGCCAGCAGACATAGCGGGGGGAATGAGCAGTTCTTC; CDR3aa: CASRHSGGNEQFF; j_gene: TRBJ2-1; abundance: many; d_gene: TRBD2; v_gene: TRBV11-2; len: 13
CDR3nt: TGTGCCAGCAGCTTTTTTGGTGAGACCCAGTACTTC; CDR3aa: CASSFFGETQYF; j_gene: TRBJ2-5; abundance: few; d_gene: NA; v_gene: TRBV11-2; len: 12
CDR3nt: TGTGCCAGCAGCCAATATGGGGACACCGGGGAGCTGTTTTTT; CDR3aa: CASSQYGDTGELFF; j_gene: TRBJ2-2; abundance: many; d_gene: NA; v_gene: TRBV3-1; len: 14
CDR3nt: TGTGCCTGGAGTTCCGAGGACAGGGCCCCCGATACGCAGTATTTT; CDR3aa: CAWSSEDRAPDTQYF; j_gene: TRBJ2-3; abundance: few; d_gene: TRBD1; v_gene: TRBV30; len: 15
CDR3nt: TGTGCCGGGGGGCTGGACAGGGCGACCAAAAACATTCAGTACTTC; CDR3aa: CAGGLDRATKNIQYF; j_gene: TRBJ2-4; abundance: many; d_gene: TRBD1; v_gene: TRBV6-5; len: 15
CDR3nt: TGTGCCAGCAGGGCAGGGGGCACCGGGGAGCTGTTTTTT; CDR3aa: CASRAGGTGELFF; j_gene: TRBJ2-2; abundance: many; d_gene: TRBD1; v_gene: TRBV12-3/TRBV12-4; len: 13
CDR3nt: TGTGCCAGCAGCCAAGATGCAGGGGCTGACGAGCAGTACTTC; CDR3aa: CASSQDAGADEQYF; j_gene: TRBJ2-7; abundance: many; d_gene: NA; v_gene: TRBV4-2; len: 14
CDR3nt: TGCGCCAGCACCCCAGGGGACTCAGCTAATGAAAAACTGTTTTTT; CDR3aa: CASTPGDSANEKLFF; j_gene: TRBJ1-4; abundance: many; d_gene: NA; v_gene: TRBV5-1; len: 15
CDR3nt: TGCGCCAGCAGCACCGGACAGGGGCATTCACCCCTCCACTTT; CDR3aa: CASSTGQGHSPLHF; j_gene: TRBJ1-6; abundance: many; d_gene: TRBD1; v_gene: TRBV5-1; len: 14
CDR3nt: TGTGCCAGCAGTTTACAGGGCAAGCAGTACTTC; CDR3aa: CASSLQGKQYF; j_gene: TRBJ2-7; abundance: many; d_gene: NA; v_gene: TRBV28; len: 11
CDR3nt: TGCAGTGCTAGTCGGGTTTTCGGAGCTGGCTACACCTTC; CDR3aa: CSASRVFGAGYTF; j_gene: TRBJ1-2; abundance: many; d_gene: NA; v_gene: TRBV20-1; len: 13
CDR3nt: TGTGCCAGCAGTTTGGGGGGCAGGGTGAGAGACACTGAAGCTTTCTTT; CDR3aa: CASSLGGRVRDTEAFF; j_gene: TRBJ1-1; abundance: many; d_gene: NA; v_gene: TRBV27; len: 16
CDR3nt: TGTGCCAGCAGCCCCAGGGGAGGGGGAACTGAAGCTTTCTTT; CDR3aa: CASSPRGGGTEAFF; j_gene: TRBJ1-1; abundance: few; d_gene: NA; v_gene: TRBV28; len: 14
CDR3nt: TGTGCCAGCAGCTTAGATCCGCAGGGAAATGAGCAGTTCTTC; CDR3aa: CASSLDPQGNEQFF; j_gene: TRBJ2-1; abundance: many; d_gene: NA; v_gene: TRBV11-3; len: 14